This is a list of T cell receptor beta chains from one sample in a study of T cell responses to AZD1222 COVID-19 vaccine. Profiled with immunoSEQ multiplex PCR; TCRdb holds only in-frame clones, not every one. The table has some 120,000 clones, 92% seen once. Sequencing used peripheral blood, obtained on day 0 of AZD1222 vaccination. Receptors originate from an adult in good health. The CDR3 runs from the conserved cysteine through the conserved F or W. Fields, in order: J gene, clone size, V gene, D gene, CDR3 length, CDR3 DNA, CDR3 protein. D genes are given only for firm matches. Only part of the rows carry a size: once, few, many, or a class if the clone is expanded.

>TRBJ1-5|-|TRBV7-9|-|14
TGTGCCAGCACCGAATGGAGGGATAATCAGCCCCAGCATTTT
CASTEWRDNQPQHF
>TRBJ2-7|-|TRBV7-9|TRBD1|14
TGTGCCAGCGCCCGGGACAGGGGTTACTACGAGCAGTACTTC
CASARDRGYYEQYF
>TRBJ2-3|-|TRBV9|-|16
TGTGCCAGCAGCTTAAGGGACGGGACCGGCCCAGATACGCAGTATTTT
CASSLRDGTGPDTQYF
>TRBJ2-1|once|TRBV28|TRBD2|18
TGTGCCAGCAGCGATCCCTTTATTCGGGAGGAAATCTACAATGAGCAGTTCTTC
CASSDPFIREEIYNEQFF
>TRBJ1-4|-|TRBV5-1|-|15
TGCGCCAGCAGCTTGGATCCAGGGACTAATGAAAAACTGTTTTTT
CASSLDPGTNEKLFF
>TRBJ2-5|-|TRBV7-3|-|14
TGTGCCAGCAGCCCCGGGGGCCTCCAAGAGACCCAGTACTTC
CASSPGGLQETQYF
>TRBJ2-7|-|TRBV2|-|14
TGTGCCAGCAGTGACGAGGGAGGCTCCTACGAGCAGTACTTC
CASSDEGGSYEQYF
>TRBJ1-3|-|TRBV19|TRBD1|15
TGTGCCAGTAGTATGGACAGGTCAGGCGGAAACACCATATATTTT
CASSMDRSGGNTIYF
>TRBJ1-2|-|TRBV5-1|-|12
TGCGCCAGCAGCTTGGAGGGATTTGGCTACACCTTC
CASSLEGFGYTF
>TRBJ1-5|-|TRBV28|-|12
TGTGCCAGCAGCGGCGTTGATCAGCCCCAGCATTTT
CASSGVDQPQHF
>TRBJ2-6|-|TRBV11-3|-|14
TGTGCCAGCAGCTTAGGGCTGGGGGCCAACGTCCTGACTTTC
CASSLGLGANVLTF
>TRBJ1-2|-|TRBV28|-|12
TGTGCCAGCAGCCTTGAGAACTGGGGCTACACCTTC
CASSLENWGYTF
>TRBJ2-3|-|TRBV5-4|-|14
TGTGCCAGCAGCTTGACGGGCAGCACAGATACGCAGTATTTT
CASSLTGSTDTQYF
>TRBJ1-1|-|TRBV7-9|TRBD1|14
TGTGCCAGCAGCCCCGGACAGGGATACACTGAAGCTTTCTTT
CASSPGQGYTEAFF
>TRBJ2-2|-|TRBV5-1|TRBD1|13
TGCGCCAGCAGCTCACAGGGGACCGGGGAGCTGTTTTTT
CASSSQGTGELFF
>TRBJ1-1|-|TRBV11-2|-|13
TGTGCCAGCAGTTGGGACAAGAACACTGAAGCTTTCTTT
CASSWDKNTEAFF
>TRBJ1-5|-|TRBV11-2|-|15
TGTGCCAGCAGCTTAGAGGGGACGGCGGATCAGCCCCAGCATTTT
CASSLEGTADQPQHF
>TRBJ2-7|-|TRBV19|TRBD1|15
TGTGCCAGTAGTGCACTCTGGACAGGGTCCTACGAGCAGTACTTC
CASSALWTGSYEQYF
>TRBJ2-3|few|TRBV24-1|TRBD2|20
TGTGCCACCAGTGCAAGACGGCCGGGACTAGCGGGAGGGACCACAGATACGCAGTATTTT
CATSARRPGLAGGTTDTQYF
>TRBJ2-7|-|TRBV28|-|14
TGTGCCAGCAGTTCGGGGGACCCCGCAGCCGAGCAGTACTTC
CASSSGDPAAEQYF
>TRBJ1-1|-|TRBV2|-|15
TGTGCCAGCCCCCGGGGGGGGGCGCTGGAAACTGAAGCTTTCTTT
CASPRGGALETEAFF
>TRBJ1-6|-|TRBV19|-|17
TGTGCCAGTAGTATTAGTCGTCGAGCAGGGCCGAGTTCACCCCTCCACTTT
CASSISRRAGPSSPLHF
>TRBJ2-1|-|TRBV6-4|-|10
TGTGCCAGCAGGGACAATGAGCAGTTCTTC
CASRDNEQFF
>TRBJ2-7|-|TRBV5-1|-|14
TGCGCCAGCAGCTTGGGGCAGGACCTCTACGAGCAGTACTTC
CASSLGQDLYEQYF
>TRBJ2-3|once|TRBV11-2|-|13
TGTGCCAGCAGCTTAGCCCCGAGGGATACGCAGTATTTT
CASSLAPRDTQYF
>TRBJ1-1|-|TRBV27|TRBD1|15
TGTGCCAGCAGTCCACCGGGACAGAGGAACACTGAAGCTTTCTTT
CASSPPGQRNTEAFF
>TRBJ1-2|few|TRBV18|TRBD1|15
TGTGCCAGCTCTCCTCGGACAGGGCCTAATTATGGCTACACCTTC
CASSPRTGPNYGYTF
>TRBJ2-2|once|TRBV5-1|TRBD1|16
TGCGCCAGCAGCTTGGAGAGGGGGCGGAACACCGGGGAGCTGTTTTTT
CASSLERGRNTGELFF
>TRBJ1-1|-|TRBV5-1|-|13
TGCGCCAGCAGAACCGACCCATACACTGAAGCTTTCTTT
CASRTDPYTEAFF
>TRBJ1-4|once|TRBV11-1|-|14
TGTGCCAGCAGCTTACGGGGAGCTAATGAAAAACTGTTTTTT
CASSLRGANEKLFF
>TRBJ1-2|-|TRBV20-1|-|12
TGCAGTGCTAGTCCATCCCTCTATGGCTACACCTTC
CSASPSLYGYTF